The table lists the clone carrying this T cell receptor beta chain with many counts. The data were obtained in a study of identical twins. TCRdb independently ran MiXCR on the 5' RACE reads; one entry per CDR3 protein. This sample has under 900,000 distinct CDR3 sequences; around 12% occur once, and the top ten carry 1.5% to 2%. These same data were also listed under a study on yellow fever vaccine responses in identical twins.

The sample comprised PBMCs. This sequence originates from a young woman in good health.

Here the CDR3 reads CASRGDRAYNEQFF. In nucleotides, the CDR3 is TGCGCCAGCCGCGGGGACAGGGCTTACAATGAGCAGTTCTTC. J is TRBJ2-1 and V is TRBV5-1; TRBD1 matches 9 bases. Germline CDR1 is SGHRS and CDR2 is YFSETQ. The CDR3 length is 14 residues. V lost 7 bases, J lost 4 bases, and 6 bases stayed unmatched.